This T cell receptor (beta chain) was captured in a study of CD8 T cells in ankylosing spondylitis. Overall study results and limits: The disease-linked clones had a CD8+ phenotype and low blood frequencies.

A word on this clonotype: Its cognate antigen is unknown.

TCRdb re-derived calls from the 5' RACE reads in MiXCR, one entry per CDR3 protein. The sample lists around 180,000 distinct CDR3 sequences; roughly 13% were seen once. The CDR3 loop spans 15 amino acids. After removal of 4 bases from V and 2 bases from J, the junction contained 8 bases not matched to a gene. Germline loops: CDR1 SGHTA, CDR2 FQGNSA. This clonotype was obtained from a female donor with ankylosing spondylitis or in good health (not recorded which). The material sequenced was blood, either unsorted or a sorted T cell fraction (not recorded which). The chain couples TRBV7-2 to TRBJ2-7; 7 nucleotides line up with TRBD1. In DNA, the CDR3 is TGTGCCAGCAGCTCCTCTGACAGGGCAACCTACGAGCAGTACTTC. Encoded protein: CASSSSDRATYEQYF.